In this sample, the clone carrying this T cell receptor beta chain turned up a few times. Its antigen is not known. RNA transcripts served as the template for amplifying TCR beta CDR3 regions. RT-PCR in the first round (using the HTBI primer set) targeted the TCR CDR3. A single record per CDR3 protein comes from TCRdb applying MiXCR to the multiplex PCR reads. The repertoire holds almost 500,000 distinct CDR3 sequences, with approximately 23% as singletons. Germline V CDR1 and CDR2: SEHNR, FQNEAQ (reference sequence). V dropped 5 bases and J dropped 6 bases, with 11 bases sitting between them. The CDR3 is 12 amino acids. This entry belongs to a study of T cells in Graves' hyperthyroidism and ophthalmopathy. Study conclusions and caveats: Most clonotypes expanded in the thyroid (above 0.001) were also present in blood. Ophthalmopathy got predicted by the model a median approximately 6.4 months before its onset.

Sequences were obtained from blood. The V and J genes are TRBV7-9 and TRBJ2-7; D is ambiguous. This receptor was identified in a woman aged 70 to 79 with Graves' ophthalmopathy. The CDR3 DNA reads TGTGCCAGCAGCGCCGGGCTGTCCGAGCAGTACTTC. Amino acid sequence: CASSAGLSEQYF.